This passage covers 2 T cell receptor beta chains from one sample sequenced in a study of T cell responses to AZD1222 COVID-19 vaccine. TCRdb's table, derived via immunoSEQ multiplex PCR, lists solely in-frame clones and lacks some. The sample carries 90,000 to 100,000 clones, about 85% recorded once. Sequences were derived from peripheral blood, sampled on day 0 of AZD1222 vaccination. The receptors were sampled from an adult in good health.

For the CDR3, the DNA is TGTGCCAGCAGTTTATCCTGGGGGGCCAACGTCCTGACTTTC. The encoded protein is CASSLSWGANVLTF. J is TRBJ2-6 and V is TRBV27; D uncertain. V was cut by 0 bases and J by 4 bases, with 4 bases left in between. The CDR3 consists of 14 residues. In germline, CDR1 is MNHEY, CDR2 SMNVEV (reference sequence).

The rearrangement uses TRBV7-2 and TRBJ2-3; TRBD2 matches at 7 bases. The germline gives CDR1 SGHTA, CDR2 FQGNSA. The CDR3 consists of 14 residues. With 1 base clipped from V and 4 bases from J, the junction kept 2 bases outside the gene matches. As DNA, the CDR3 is TGTGCCAGCAGCTTAGGCGGGAGTGCAGATACGCAGTATTTT. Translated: CASSLGGSADTQYF.